This T cell receptor (beta chain) was captured by sequencing in a study of shared clonotypes between healthy human individuals. Measured with immunoSEQ multiplex PCR; TCRdb has only the in-frame clones, and not every one. Of a few million clones in the sample, approximately 95% were seen once. CD4+ cells yielded CD45RA+ naive and CD45RA-negative memory subsets. Germline lookup yields CDR1 SGHNT and CDR2 YYREEE (reference sequence). The CDR3 has 15 amino acids. Trimming left V 1 base short and J 1 base short, with 11 bases between. The TCR originated in a man aged 18 to 29 in good health. Some clones in this sample may be carry-over from other donors' samples. Sequenced: naive CD4+ T cells from PBMCs. Subset specified: CD45RA+ positively selected. The chain employs TRBV5-4 and TRBJ1-1; D not certain. The CDR3 loop is CASSLSGNKNTEAFF. CDR3 nucleotides: TGTGCCAGCAGCTTGAGCGGGAATAAGAACACTGAAGCTTTCTTT.